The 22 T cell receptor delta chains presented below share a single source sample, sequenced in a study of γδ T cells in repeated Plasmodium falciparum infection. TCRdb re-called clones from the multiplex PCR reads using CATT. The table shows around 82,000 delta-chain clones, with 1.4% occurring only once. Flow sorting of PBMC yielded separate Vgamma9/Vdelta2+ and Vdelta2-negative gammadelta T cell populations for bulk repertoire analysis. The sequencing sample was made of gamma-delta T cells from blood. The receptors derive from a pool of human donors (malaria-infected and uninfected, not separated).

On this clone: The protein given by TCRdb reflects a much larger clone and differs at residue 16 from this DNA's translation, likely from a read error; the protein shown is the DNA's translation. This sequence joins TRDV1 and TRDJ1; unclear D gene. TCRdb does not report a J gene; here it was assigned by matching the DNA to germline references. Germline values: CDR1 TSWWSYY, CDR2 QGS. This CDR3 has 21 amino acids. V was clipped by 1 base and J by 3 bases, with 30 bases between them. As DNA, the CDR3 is TGTGCTCTTGGGGAACGGCTACTCTGGTCTGACGCCCCTCGGAGGGCCGATAAACTCATCTTT. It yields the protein CALGERLLWSDAPRRADKLIF.

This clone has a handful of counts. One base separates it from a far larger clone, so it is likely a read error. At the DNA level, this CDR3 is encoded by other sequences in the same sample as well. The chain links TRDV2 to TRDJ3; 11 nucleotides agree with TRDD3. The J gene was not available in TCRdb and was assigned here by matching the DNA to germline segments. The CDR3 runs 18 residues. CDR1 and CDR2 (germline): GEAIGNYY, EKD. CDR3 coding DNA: TGCGCCTGTGACACCGGATGGGGGATACGCTGGGACACCCGACAGATGTTTTTC. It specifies CACDTGWGIRWDTRQMFF.

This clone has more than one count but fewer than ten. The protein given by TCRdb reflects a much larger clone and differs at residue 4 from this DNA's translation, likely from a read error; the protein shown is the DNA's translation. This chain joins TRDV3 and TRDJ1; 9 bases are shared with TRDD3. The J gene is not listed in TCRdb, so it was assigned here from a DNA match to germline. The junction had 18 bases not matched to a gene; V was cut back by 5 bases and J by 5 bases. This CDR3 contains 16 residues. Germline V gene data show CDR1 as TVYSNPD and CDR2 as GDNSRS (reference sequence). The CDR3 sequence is CAVCGLRGDTLDKLIF. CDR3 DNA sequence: TGTGCCGTTTGTGGACTTCGGGGGGATACCCTTGATAAACTCATCTTT.

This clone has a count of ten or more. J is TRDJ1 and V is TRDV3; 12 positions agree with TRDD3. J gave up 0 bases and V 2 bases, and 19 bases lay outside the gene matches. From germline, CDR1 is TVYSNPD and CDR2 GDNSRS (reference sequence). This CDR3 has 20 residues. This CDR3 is CAFHPYWGIQSEEYTDKLIF. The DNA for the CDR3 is TGTGCCTTTCATCCGTACTGGGGGATACAAAGCGAGGAGTACACCGATAAACTCATCTTT.

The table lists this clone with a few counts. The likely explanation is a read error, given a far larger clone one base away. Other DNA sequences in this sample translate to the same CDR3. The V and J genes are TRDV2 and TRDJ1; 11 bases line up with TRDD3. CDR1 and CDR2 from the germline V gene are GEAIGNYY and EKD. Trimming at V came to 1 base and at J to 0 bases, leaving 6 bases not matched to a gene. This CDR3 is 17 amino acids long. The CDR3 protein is CACDTLGDTEDTDKLIF. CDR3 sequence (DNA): TGTGCCTGTGACACTCTGGGGGATACTGAAGACACCGATAAACTCATCTTT.

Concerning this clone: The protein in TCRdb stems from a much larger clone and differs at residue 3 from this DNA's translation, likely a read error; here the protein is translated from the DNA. The chain's CDR3 is CARDGIVNTDKLIF. CDR3 in DNA: TGTGCCCGTGACGGAATAGTTAACACCGATAAACTCATCTTT. V is TRDV2 and J is TRDJ1, with a tentative D call TRDD1 (6 bases). Assignment of the J gene here rests on matching the DNA to germline, because TCRdb gives none. Germline assignment: CDR1 GEAIGNYY and CDR2 EKD. CDR3 length equals 14 residues.

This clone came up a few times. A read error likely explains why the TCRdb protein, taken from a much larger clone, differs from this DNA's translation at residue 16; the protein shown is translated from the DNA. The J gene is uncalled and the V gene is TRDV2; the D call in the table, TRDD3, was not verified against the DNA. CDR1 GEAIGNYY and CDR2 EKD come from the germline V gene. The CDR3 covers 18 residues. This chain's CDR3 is CACDILGDSSWDTRQTFF. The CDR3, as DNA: TGTGCCTGTGACATACTGGGGGATAGCTCCTGGGACACCCGACAGACGTTTTTC.

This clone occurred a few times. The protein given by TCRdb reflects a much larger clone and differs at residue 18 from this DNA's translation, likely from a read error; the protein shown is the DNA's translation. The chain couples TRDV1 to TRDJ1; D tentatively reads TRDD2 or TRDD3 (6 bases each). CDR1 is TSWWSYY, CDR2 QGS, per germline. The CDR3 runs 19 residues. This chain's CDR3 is CALGELRFLSGVLTDKLTF. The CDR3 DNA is TGTGCTCTTGGGGAACTCCGATTCCTATCTGGGGTTCTAACCGATAAACTCACCTTT.

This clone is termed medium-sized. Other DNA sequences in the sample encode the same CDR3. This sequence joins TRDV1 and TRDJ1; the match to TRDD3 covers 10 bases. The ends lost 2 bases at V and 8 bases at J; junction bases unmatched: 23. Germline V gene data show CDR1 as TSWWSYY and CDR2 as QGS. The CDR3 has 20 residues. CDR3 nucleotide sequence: TGTGCTCTTGGGGAAAATTCCTGCGGCCTTCTCCTGTGGGGGATACAGAAACTCATCTTT. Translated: CALGENSCGLLLWGIQKLIF.

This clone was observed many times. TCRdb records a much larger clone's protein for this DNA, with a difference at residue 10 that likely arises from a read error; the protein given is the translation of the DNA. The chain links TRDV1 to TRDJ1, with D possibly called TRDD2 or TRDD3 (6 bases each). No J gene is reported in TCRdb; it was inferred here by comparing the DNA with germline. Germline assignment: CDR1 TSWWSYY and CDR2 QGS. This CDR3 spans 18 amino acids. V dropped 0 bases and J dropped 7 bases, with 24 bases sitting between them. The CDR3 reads CALGELSYWVTPYSKLIF. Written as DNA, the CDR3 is TGTGCTCTTGGGGAACTGTCCTACTGGGTGACCCCCTATAGTAAACTCATCTTT.

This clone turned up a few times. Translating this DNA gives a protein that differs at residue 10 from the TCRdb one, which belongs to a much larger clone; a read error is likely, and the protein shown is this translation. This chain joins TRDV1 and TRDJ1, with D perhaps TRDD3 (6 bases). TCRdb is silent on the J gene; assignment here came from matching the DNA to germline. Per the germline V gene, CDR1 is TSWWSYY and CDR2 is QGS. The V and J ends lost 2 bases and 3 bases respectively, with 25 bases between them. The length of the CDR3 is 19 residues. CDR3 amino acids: CALGEITYWEILWPDKLIF. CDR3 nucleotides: TGTGCTCTTGGGGAAATCACGTACTGGGAGATACTTTGGCCCGATAAACTCATCTTT.

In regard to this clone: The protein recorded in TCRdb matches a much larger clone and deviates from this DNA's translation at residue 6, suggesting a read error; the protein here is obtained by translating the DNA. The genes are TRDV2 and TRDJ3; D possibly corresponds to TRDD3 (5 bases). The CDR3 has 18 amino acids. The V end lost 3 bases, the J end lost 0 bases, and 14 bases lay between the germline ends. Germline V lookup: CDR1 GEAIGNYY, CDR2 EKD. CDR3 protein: CACDFAGLRSWDTRQMFF. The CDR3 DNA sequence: TGTGCCTGTGACTTTGCTGGGCTGCGCTCCTGGGACACCCGACAGATGTTTTTC.

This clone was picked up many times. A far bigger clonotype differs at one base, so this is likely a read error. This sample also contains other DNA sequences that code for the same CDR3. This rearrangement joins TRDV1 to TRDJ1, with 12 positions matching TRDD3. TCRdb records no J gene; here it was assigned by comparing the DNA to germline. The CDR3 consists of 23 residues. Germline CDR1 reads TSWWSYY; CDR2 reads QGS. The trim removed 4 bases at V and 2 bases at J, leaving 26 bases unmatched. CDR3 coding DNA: TGTGCTCTTGGGGCTCGGCCTCTTCCTAATAGCCTGGGGGATACGGGTTATACCGATAAACTCATCTTT. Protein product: CALGARPLPNSLGDTGYTDKLIF.

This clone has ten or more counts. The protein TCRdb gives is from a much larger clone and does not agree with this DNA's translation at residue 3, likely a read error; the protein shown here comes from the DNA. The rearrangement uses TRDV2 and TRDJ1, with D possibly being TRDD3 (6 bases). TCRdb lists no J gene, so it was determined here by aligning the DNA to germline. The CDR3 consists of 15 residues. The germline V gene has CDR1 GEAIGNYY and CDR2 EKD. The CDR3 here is CARDRVMGDTDKLIF. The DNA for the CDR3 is TGTGCCCGTGACCGCGTGATGGGGGACACCGATAAACTCATCTTT.

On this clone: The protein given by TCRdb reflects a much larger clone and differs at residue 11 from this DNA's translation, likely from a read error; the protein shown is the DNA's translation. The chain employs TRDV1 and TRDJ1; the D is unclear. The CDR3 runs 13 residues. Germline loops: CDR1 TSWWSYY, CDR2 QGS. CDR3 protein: CALGDSTTDKPIF. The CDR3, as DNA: TGTGCTCTTGGGGATTCTACTACCGATAAACCCATCTTT.

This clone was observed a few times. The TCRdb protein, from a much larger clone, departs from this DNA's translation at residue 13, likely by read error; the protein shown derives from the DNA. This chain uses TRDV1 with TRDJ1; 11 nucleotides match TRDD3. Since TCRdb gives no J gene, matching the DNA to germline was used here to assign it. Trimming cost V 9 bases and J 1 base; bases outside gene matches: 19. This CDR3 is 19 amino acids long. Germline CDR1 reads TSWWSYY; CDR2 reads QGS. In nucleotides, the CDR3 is TGTGCTCTCAATCACAAGGCAAATTGGGGGATACGGTCCACCGATAAACTCATCTTT. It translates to CALNHKANWGIRSTDKLIF.

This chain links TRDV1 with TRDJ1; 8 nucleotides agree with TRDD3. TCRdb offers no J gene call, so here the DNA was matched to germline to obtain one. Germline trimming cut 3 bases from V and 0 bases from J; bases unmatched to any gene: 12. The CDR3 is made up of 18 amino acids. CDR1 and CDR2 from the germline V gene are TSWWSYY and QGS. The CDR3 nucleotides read TGTGCTCTTGGGGAGATATGGGGGATCCTACCTTACACCGATAAACTCATCTTT. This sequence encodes CALGEIWGILPYTDKLIF.

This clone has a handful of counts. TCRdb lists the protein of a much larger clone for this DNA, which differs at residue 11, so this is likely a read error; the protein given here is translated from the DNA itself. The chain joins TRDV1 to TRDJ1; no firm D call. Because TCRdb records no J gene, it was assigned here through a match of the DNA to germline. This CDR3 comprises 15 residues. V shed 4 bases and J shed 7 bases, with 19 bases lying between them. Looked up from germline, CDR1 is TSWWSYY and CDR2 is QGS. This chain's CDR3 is CALGGDPDPAGKLIF. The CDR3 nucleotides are TGTGCTCTTGGGGGGGACCCCGATCCTGCCGGTAAACTCATCTTT.

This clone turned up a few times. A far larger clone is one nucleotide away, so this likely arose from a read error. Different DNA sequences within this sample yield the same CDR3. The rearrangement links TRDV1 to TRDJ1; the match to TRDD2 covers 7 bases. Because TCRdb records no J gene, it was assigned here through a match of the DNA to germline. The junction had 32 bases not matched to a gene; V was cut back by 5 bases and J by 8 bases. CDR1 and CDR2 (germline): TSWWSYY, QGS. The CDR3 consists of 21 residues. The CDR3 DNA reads TGTGCTCTTGGGCCAAAACCCGCTTTCCTACGGAGGGGGGCCCGTACTGGAAAACTCATCTTT. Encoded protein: CALGPKPAFLRRGARTGKLIF.

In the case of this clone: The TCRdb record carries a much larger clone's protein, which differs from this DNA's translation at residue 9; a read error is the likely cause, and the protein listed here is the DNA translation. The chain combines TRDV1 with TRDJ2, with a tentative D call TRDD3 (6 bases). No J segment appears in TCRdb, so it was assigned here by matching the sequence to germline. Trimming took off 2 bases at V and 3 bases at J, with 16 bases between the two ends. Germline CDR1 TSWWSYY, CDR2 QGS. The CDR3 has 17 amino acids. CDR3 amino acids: CALGEVVLGPVTAQLFF. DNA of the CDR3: TGTGCTCTTGGGGAAGTAGTACTGGGTCCAGTGACAGCACAACTCTTCTTT.

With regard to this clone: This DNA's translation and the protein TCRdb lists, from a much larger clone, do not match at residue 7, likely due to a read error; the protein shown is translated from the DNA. CDR3 loop: CALGDRLFYTDKLIF. As DNA, the CDR3 is TGTGCTCTTGGGGATAGACTCTTCTACACCGATAAACTCATCTTT. V gene TRDV1 combines with J gene TRDJ1; D remains unclear. The J gene was not available in TCRdb and was assigned here by matching the DNA to germline segments. Per the germline V gene, CDR1 is TSWWSYY and CDR2 is QGS. The CDR3 totals 15 residues. Trimming took off 3 bases at V and 0 bases at J, with 11 bases between the two ends.

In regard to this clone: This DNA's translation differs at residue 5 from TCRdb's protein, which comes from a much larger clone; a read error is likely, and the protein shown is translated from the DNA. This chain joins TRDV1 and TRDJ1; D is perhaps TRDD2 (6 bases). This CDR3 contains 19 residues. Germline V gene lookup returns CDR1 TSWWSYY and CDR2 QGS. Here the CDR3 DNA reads TGTGCTCTTGGGAAACTTGTACTTCCTCCCGGATGGAACACCGATAAACTCATCTTT. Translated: CALGKLVLPPGWNTDKLIF.